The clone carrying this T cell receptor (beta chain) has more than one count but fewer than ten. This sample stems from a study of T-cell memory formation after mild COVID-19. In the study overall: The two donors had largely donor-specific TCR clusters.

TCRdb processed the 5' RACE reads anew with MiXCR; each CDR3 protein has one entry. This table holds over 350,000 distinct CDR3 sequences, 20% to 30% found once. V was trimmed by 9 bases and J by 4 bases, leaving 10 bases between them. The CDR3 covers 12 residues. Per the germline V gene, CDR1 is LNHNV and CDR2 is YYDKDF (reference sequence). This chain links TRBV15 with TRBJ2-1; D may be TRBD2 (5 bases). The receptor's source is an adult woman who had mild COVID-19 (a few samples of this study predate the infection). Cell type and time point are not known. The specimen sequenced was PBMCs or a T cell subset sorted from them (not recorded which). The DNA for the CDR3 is TGTGCCACAGGTGGAGGATACAATGAGCAGTTCTTC. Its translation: CATGGGYNEQFF.